A single sample gave rise to the 5 T cell receptor beta chains below, sequenced in a study of monozygotic twins with inflammatory bowel disease. TCRdb derives one entry per CDR3 protein from the 5' RACE reads, leaving out DNA. Its listing shows around 380,000 distinct CDR3 sequences. Sequencing input: blood. The receptors come from a human donor with ulcerative colitis or Crohn's disease, or a healthy co-twin of an affected twin (not recorded which).

J is TRBJ2-3 and V is TRBV4-1; with no DNA, the TCRdb D assignment of TRBD2 cannot be verified. CDR3 length: 14 residues. Germline V lookup: CDR1 MGHRA, CDR2 YSYEKL. This chain's CDR3 is CASSSPLASDTQYF.

The chain has TRBV4-1 and TRBJ1-1; TCRdb's D gene call, TRBD1, goes unchecked for lack of DNA. The CDR3 contains 15 residues. Germline V CDR1 and CDR2: MGHRA, YSYEKL. Here the CDR3 reads CASSLPTGRRTEAFF.

CDR3 in amino acids: CASSERANNEQFF. This rearrangement joins TRBV2 to TRBJ2-1. The CDR3 has 13 amino acids. Per germline, CDR1 SNHLY and CDR2 FYNNEI.

The rearrangement joins TRBV5-1 to TRBJ2-7. Germline-derived CDR1 and CDR2 are SGHRS and YFSETQ. The CDR3 spans 16 residues. CDR3 sequence reads: CASSFGTLPSSYEQYF.

This chain connects TRBV6-5 to TRBJ2-5; TCRdb indicates TRBD2, and absent DNA this call remains unverified. The CDR3 loop spans 17 amino acids. The germline gives CDR1 MNHEY, CDR2 SVGAGI. CDR3 amino acids: CASSLSGAGGLQETQYF.